The 18 T cell receptor beta chains given below trace back to one sample, sequenced in a study of Ad26.COV2.S vaccination and SARS-CoV-2 variants. The treatment was: around 19 received Ad26.COV2.S at low or high dose, single or two shots; 5 received placebo; per-sample allocation not given. At day 63 after the first vaccine or placebo injection, samples were drawn. Measured with immunoSEQ multiplex PCR; TCRdb has only the in-frame clones, and not every one. This sample carries under 600,000 clones, 89% of them seen once, and the ten largest clones take 1.7%. The specimen comprised peripheral blood, sampled in a trial of Ad26.COV2.S vaccine versus placebo. These receptors originate from a person aged 18 to 59 who received the Ad26.COV2.S COVID-19 vaccine or a placebo.

The chain links TRBV9 to TRBJ2-7; D is perhaps TRBD1 (6 bases). The CDR3 contains 16 residues. The V gene's germline CDR1 is SGDLS and CDR2 YYNGEE. V shed 0 bases and J shed 2 bases, with 15 bases lying between them. Here the CDR3 reads CASSVGGEGVPYEQYF. The CDR3 bases are TGTGCCAGCAGCGTAGGGGGTGAGGGGGTTCCCTACGAGCAGTACTTC.

This clone was counted only a few times. The rearrangement uses TRBV10-3 and TRBJ2-1, with D perhaps TRBD2 (5 bases). V dropped 2 bases and J dropped 0 bases, with 14 bases sitting between them. From germline, CDR1 is ENHRY and CDR2 SYGVKD. The CDR3 spans 17 residues. The CDR3 here is CAISEREPLSSYNEQFF. In nucleotides, the CDR3 is TGTGCCATCAGTGAGAGGGAGCCTCTCAGCTCCTACAATGAGCAGTTCTTC.

The rearrangement joins TRBV5-6 to TRBJ2-1; 8 bases map to TRBD1. This CDR3 has 18 residues. The J segment lost 9 bases and the V segment lost 2 bases, leaving 19 bases of the junction unmatched. Germline CDR1 is SGHDT and CDR2 is YYEEEE. The CDR3, as DNA: TGTGCCAGCAGCTTAATTACGAGGTGGGACAGGAGGGAGACTGAGCAGTTCTTC. This codes for CASSLITRWDRRETEQFF.

This clone was picked up one time. The V gene is TRBV30, the J gene TRBJ2-7; unclear D gene. V dropped 2 bases and J dropped 4 bases, with 6 bases sitting between them. CDR1 and CDR2 (germline): GTSNPN, SVGIG (reference sequence). This CDR3 has 11 amino acids. The CDR3 loop reads CAWSLGYEQYF. CDR3 DNA: TGTGCCTGGAGTCTAGGGTACGAGCAGTACTTC.

The chain employs TRBV28 and TRBJ1-2; 8 bases match TRBD1. The CDR3 loop spans 17 amino acids. With 5 bases clipped from V and 5 bases from J, the junction kept 16 bases outside the gene matches. Germline CDR1 is MDHEN and CDR2 is SYDVKM. CDR3 nucleotide sequence: TGTGCCAGCAGTCCTGGACAGGGCAACTCTGCCCTATATGGCTACACCTTC. It is translated as CASSPGQGNSALYGYTF.

The chain combines TRBV19 with TRBJ2-3, with D tentatively TRBD1 (6 bases). Germline V CDR1 and CDR2: LNHDA, SQIVND (reference sequence). CDR3 length: 17 amino acids. Between the trimmed V and J ends, which lost 0 bases and 6 bases, there was a span of 19 bases. This CDR3 reads CASSIDLSGHQGDTQYF. The CDR3 nucleotides are TGTGCCAGTAGTATAGATCTTTCGGGACACCAAGGGGATACGCAGTATTTT.

The gene calls are TRBV6-5 and TRBJ1-2; perhaps TRBD1 as D (6 bases). The length of the CDR3 is 15 residues. Germline CDR1 and CDR2: MNHEY and SVGAGI. The V end was cut by 3 bases, the J end by 5 bases, with 16 bases between. CDR3 region: CASSYIAGVGYGYTF. The CDR3 DNA reads TGTGCCAGCAGTTATATTGCAGGGGTAGGATATGGCTACACCTTC.

The chain is built from TRBV12-3 or TRBV12-4 and TRBJ2-7, with TRBD1 matching 7 bases. CDR3 length: 12 amino acids. V trimming: 3 bases; J trimming: 6 bases; junction bases outside the gene matches: 2. In DNA form, the CDR3 reads TGTGCCAGCAGTTTTTACAGGGGCGAGCAGTACTTC. Translating it yields CASSFYRGEQYF.

The chain has TRBV15 and TRBJ2-1, with 11 bases lining up with TRBD2. Germline V gene lookup returns CDR1 LNHNV and CDR2 YYDKDF (reference sequence). V shed 0 bases and J 1 base; nucleotides not matched to a gene: 17. The CDR3 is made up of 22 amino acids. CDR3 residues: CATSRDQRASGGRSFSYNEQFF. CDR3 in DNA: TGTGCCACCAGCAGAGATCAAAGGGCTAGCGGGGGGCGGTCGTTTTCCTACAATGAGCAGTTCTTC.

The V call is TRBV6-5, the J call TRBJ1-6; 7 bases match TRBD1. Germline lookup yields CDR1 MNHEY and CDR2 SVGAGI. Trimming took 5 bases from V and 5 from J; bases not matched to a gene: 6. This CDR3 has 15 amino acids. The CDR3: CASSRGTGDNSPLHF. CDR3 coding DNA: TGTGCCAGCAGTCGGGGAACAGGGGATAATTCACCCCTCCACTTT.

The chain employs TRBV24-1 and TRBJ1-6, with 7 nucleotides matching TRBD1. The CDR3 is 17 amino acids. V was clipped by 4 bases and J by 5 bases; unmatched bases: 10. CDR1 and CDR2 (germline): KGHDR, SFDVKD. CDR3 in DNA: TGTGCCACCAGTGAGGATACAGGGGAAAAGAATAATTCACCCCTCCACTTT. As protein: CATSEDTGEKNNSPLHF.

This clone appeared once. The chain employs TRBV6-5 and TRBJ1-5, with no clear D. The CDR3 spans 13 residues. Trimming left V 11 bases short and J 0 bases short, with 11 bases between. CDR1 is MNHEY, CDR2 SVGAGI, per germline. Written as DNA, the CDR3 is TGTGCCCCCAAAAAGAATAGCAATCAGCCCCAGCATTTT. Residues: CAPKKNSNQPQHF.

The V call is TRBV29-1, the J call TRBJ1-1, with D possibly matching TRBD1 (6 bases). The CDR3 sequence is 12 residues long. The germline gives CDR1 SQVTM, CDR2 ANQGSEA. DNA of the CDR3: TGCAGGGTGACAGGACCGAACACTGAAGCTTTCTTT. It translates to CRVTGPNTEAFF.

The chain carries TRBV9 and TRBJ1-2, with 11 nucleotides matching TRBD1. This CDR3 has 15 residues. CDR1 and CDR2 (germline): SGDLS, YYNGEE. After removal of 2 bases from V and 4 bases from J, the junction contained 4 bases not matched to a gene. Written as DNA, the CDR3 is TGTGCCAGCAGCGTGGGACAGGGGGTTGTCTATGGCTACACCTTC. It is translated as CASSVGQGVVYGYTF.

The rearrangement uses TRBV6-2 or TRBV6-3 and TRBJ1-2; D not certain. The V end lost 6 bases, the J end lost 4 bases, and 12 bases lay between the germline ends. The CDR3 is 13 residues long. Germline CDR1 MNHEY, CDR2 SVGEGT. This chain's CDR3 is CASSPSWSYGYTF. CDR3 nucleotides: TGTGCCAGCAGCCCGAGTTGGTCCTATGGCTACACCTTC.

The V call is TRBV2, the J call TRBJ2-1, with 13 positions matching TRBD2. J was trimmed by 7 bases and V by 6 bases; bases with no gene match: 6. The CDR3 is 15 residues long. CDR1 SNHLY and CDR2 FYNNEI come from the germline V gene. The CDR3 loop is CASRIGLAGANEQFF. CDR3 sequence (DNA): TGTGCCAGCAGGATCGGACTAGCGGGAGCTAATGAGCAGTTCTTC.

The chain is built from TRBV5-4 and TRBJ1-6; TRBD1 agrees at 9 bases. This CDR3 comprises 16 residues. V trimming: 3 bases; J trimming: 7 bases; junction bases outside the gene matches: 8. Germline values: CDR1 SGHNT, CDR2 YYREEE (reference sequence). CDR3 region: CASSSNKGQGNSPLHF. The CDR3 DNA is TGTGCCAGCAGCTCCAACAAGGGACAGGGAAATTCACCCCTCCACTTT.

A remark on this clone: Distinct nucleotide sequences in the sample also encode this CDR3. The chain is built from TRBV28 and TRBJ1-1, with D possibly TRBD1 on 5 matching bases. V dropped 3 bases and J dropped 7 bases, with 6 bases sitting between them. The CDR3 spans 11 residues. CDR1 and CDR2 from the germline V gene are MDHEN and SYDVKM. CDR3 in DNA: TGTGCCAGCAGTTTGGGACGTGAAGCTTTCTTT. Amino acids: CASSLGREAFF.